These 10 T cell receptor beta chains were all obtained from the same sample, sequenced in a study of cytomegalovirus exposure and HLA in healthy donors. PCR amplification relied on 60 Vbeta primers (plus 13 Jbeta primers). Libraries were prepared by immunoSEQ multiplex PCR; TCRdb keeps only in-frame clonotypes and omits some of them. Of roughly 77,000 clones detected, 10% appear once; the ten largest clones hold over 20%. Sequencing was done on a sample of PBMCs. The receptors come from a man between 60 and 75 years old in good health and CMV-seropositive.

V is TRBV30 and J is TRBJ2-5; 11 bases line up with TRBD2. This CDR3 contains 14 residues. V was clipped by 5 bases and J by 0 bases; unmatched bases: 2. Germline V gives CDR1 GTSNPN, CDR2 SVGIG (reference sequence). CDR3 nucleotides: TGTGCCTGGCTGGGACTAGCGGACCAAGAGACCCAGTACTTC. As protein: CAWLGLADQETQYF. Full variable domain (outside the CDR3, taken from reference TRBV30 and TRBJ2-5): SQTIHQWPATLVQPVGSPLSLECTVEGTSNPNLYWYRQAAGRGLQLLFYSVGIGQISSEVPQNLSASRPQDRQFILSSKKLLLSDSGFYLCAWLGLADQETQYFGPGTRLLVL.

This chain links TRBV5-1 with TRBJ1-1; D gene unclear. The germline V gene has CDR1 SGHRS and CDR2 YFSETQ. The CDR3 is made up of 14 amino acids. The V gene lost 0 bases and the J gene lost 1 base, with 7 bases spanning the gap. The CDR3 DNA reads TGCGCCAGCAGCTTGGGCAGACAGAACACTGAAGCTTTCTTT. Its translation is CASSLGRQNTEAFF.

This clone was recorded a few times. The chain employs TRBV7-8 and TRBJ2-7; 11 bases agree with TRBD2. Germline values: CDR1 SGHVS, CDR2 FQNEAQ. CDR3 size: 16 residues. The V and J ends lost 5 bases and 2 bases, in that order; junction bases with no gene match: 8. The CDR3 nucleotides read TGTGCCAGCAGCGGAAGCGTACTAGCGGGAGCCTACGAGCAGTACTTC. It yields the protein CASSGSVLAGAYEQYF.

This chain joins TRBV18 and TRBJ1-1, with TRBD1 as a possible D gene (6 bases). The germline V gene has CDR1 KGHSH and CDR2 LQKENI. Between the trimmed V and J ends, which lost 3 bases and 0 bases, there was a span of 8 bases. This CDR3 spans 14 amino acids. In nucleotides, the CDR3 is TGTGCCAGCTCACCCGACAGGTTGAACACTGAAGCTTTCTTT. It translates to CASSPDRLNTEAFF.

The V call is TRBV27, the J call TRBJ1-2; TRBD1 is a possible D gene (6 bases). V shed 5 bases and J shed 7 bases, with 17 bases lying between them. This CDR3 is built from 14 residues. Per germline, CDR1 MNHEY and CDR2 SMNVEV (reference sequence). The CDR3, as DNA: TGTGCCAGCAGTCTCAGACAGGATCTAGCTGGCTACACCTTC. Translation: CASSLRQDLAGYTF.

The V call is TRBV7-8, the J call TRBJ2-7; TRBD2 is a possible D gene (5 bases). Trimming removed 5 bases from V and 2 bases from J, with 16 bases in between. The CDR3 covers 15 residues. The germline V gene has CDR1 SGHVS and CDR2 FQNEAQ. In nucleotides, the CDR3 is TGTGCCAGCAGCCCAAAGGGAGCGAACGCCTACGAGCAGTACTTC. Its translation is CASSPKGANAYEQYF.

A few counts support this clone. This sequence joins TRBV7-8 and TRBJ1-1; maybe TRBD1 (5 bases). The CDR3 consists of 18 residues. V lost 0 bases to trimming and J lost 1 base, with 18 bases between them. Germline V gives CDR1 SGHVS, CDR2 FQNEAQ. The CDR3 reads CASSLASASGEGNTEAFF. CDR3 bases: TGTGCCAGCAGCTTAGCGTCGGCGTCGGGGGAAGGGAACACTGAAGCTTTCTTT.

This clone was seen more than once but under ten times. This rearrangement joins TRBV6-1 to TRBJ1-4, with TRBD1 identical over 7 bases. The CDR3 spans 16 residues. Trimming cost V 4 bases and J 7 bases; bases outside gene matches: 12. CDR1 and CDR2 from the germline V gene are MNHNS and SASEGT. The CDR3 region is CASSAFYGTASEKLFF. CDR3 DNA: TGTGCCAGCAGTGCCTTCTACGGGACAGCCTCTGAAAAACTGTTTTTT.

This clone occurred a few times. This chain uses TRBV19 with TRBJ2-1; 7 bases fit TRBD2. In germline, CDR1 is LNHDA, CDR2 SQIVND (reference sequence). After removal of 0 bases from V and 4 bases from J, the junction contained 3 bases not matched to a gene. This CDR3 has 15 amino acids. The CDR3: CASSIEAGTYNEQFF. DNA for the CDR3: TGTGCCAGTAGTATAGAAGCGGGAACATACAATGAGCAGTTCTTC.

The chain employs TRBV5-1 and TRBJ2-2; 12 bases line up with TRBD2. Germline V gene lookup returns CDR1 SGHRS and CDR2 YFSETQ. This CDR3 region has 16 residues. V was pared by 2 bases and J by 5 bases, with 4 bases of the junction left unmatched. The CDR3 coding sequence is TGCGCCAGCAGCTTCGGACTAGCGGGGTCGACCGGGGAGCTGTTTTTT. This codes for CASSFGLAGSTGELFF.